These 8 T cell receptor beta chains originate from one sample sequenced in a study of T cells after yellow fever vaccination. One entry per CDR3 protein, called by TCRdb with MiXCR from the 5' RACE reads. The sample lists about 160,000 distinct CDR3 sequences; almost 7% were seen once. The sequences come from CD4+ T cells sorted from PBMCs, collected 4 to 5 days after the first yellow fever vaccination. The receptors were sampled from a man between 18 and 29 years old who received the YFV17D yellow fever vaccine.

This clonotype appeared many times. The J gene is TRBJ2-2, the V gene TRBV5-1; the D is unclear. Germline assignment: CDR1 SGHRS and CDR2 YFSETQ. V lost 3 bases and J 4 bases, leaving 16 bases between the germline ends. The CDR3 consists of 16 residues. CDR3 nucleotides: TGCGCCAGCAGCTCCACCAATGAACAACTCACCGGGGAGCTGTTTTTT. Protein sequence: CASSSTNEQLTGELFF.

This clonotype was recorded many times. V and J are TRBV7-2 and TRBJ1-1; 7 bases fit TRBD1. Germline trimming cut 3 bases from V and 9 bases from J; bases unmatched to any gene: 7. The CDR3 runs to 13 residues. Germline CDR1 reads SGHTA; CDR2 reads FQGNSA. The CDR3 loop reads CASSFRGLKQAFF. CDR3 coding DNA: TGTGCCAGCAGCTTTAGGGGGCTTAAACAAGCTTTCTTT.

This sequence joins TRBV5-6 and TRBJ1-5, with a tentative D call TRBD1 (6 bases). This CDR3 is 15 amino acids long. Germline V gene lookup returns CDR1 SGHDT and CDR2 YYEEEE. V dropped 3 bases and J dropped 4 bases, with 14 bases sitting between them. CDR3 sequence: CASSSGGFGNQPQHF. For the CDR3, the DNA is TGTGCCAGCAGCTCGGGGGGCTTTGGGAATCAGCCCCAGCATTTT.

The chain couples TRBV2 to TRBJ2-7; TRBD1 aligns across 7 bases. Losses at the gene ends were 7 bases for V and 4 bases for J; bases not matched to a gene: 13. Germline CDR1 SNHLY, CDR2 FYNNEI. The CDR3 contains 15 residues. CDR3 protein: CASKSRKGQLYEQYV. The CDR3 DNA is TGTGCCAGCAAGAGTCGCAAGGGACAGTTGTACGAGCAGTACGTC.

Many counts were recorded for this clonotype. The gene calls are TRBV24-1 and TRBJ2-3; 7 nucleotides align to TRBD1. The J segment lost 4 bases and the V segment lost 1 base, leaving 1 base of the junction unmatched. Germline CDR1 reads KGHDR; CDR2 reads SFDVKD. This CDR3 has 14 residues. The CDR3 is CATSDLTGADTQYF. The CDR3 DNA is TGTGCCACCAGTGATTTAACAGGGGCAGATACGCAGTATTTT.

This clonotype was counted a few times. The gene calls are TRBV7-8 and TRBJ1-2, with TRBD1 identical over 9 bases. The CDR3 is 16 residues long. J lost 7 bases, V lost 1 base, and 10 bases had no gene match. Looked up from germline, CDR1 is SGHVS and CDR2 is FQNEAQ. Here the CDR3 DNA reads TGTGCCAGCAGCTTAGGAGCGGGACAGGGCTCGGCTGGCTACACCTTC. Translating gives CASSLGAGQGSAGYTF. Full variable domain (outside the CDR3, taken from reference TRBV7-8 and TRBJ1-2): GAGVSQSPRYKVAKRGQDVALRCDPISGHVSLFWYQQALGQGPEFLTYFQNEAQLDKSGLPSDRFFAERPEGSVSTLKIQRTQQEDSAVYLCASSLGAGQGSAGYTFGSGTRLTVV.

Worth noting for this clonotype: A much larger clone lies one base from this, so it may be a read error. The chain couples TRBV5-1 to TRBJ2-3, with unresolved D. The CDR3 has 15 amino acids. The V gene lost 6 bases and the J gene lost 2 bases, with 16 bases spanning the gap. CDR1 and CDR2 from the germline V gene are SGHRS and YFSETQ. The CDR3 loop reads CASKPQAWITDTQYF. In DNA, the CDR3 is TGCGCCAGCAAGCCCCAGGCGTGGATCACAGATACGCAGTATTTT.

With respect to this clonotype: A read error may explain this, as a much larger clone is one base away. Here the CDR3 reads CASSLVNESTDTQYF. The CDR3 region has the DNA TGTGCCAGCAGCTTAGTGAATGAAAGCACAGATACGCAGTATTTT. The chain employs TRBV7-2 and TRBJ2-3; D is unclear. Germline V gene lookup returns CDR1 SGHTA and CDR2 FQGNSA. V was cut by 1 base and J by 0 bases, with 8 bases left in between. This CDR3 is built from 15 residues. Together with reference TRBV7-2 and TRBJ2-3, the CDR3 gives the full variable domain: GAGVSQSPSNKVTEKGKDVELRCDPISGHTALYWYRQSLGQGLEFLIYFQGNSAPDKSGLPSDRFSAERTGGSVSTLTIQRTQQEDSAVYLCASSLVNESTDTQYFGPGTRLTVL.